These T cell receptor beta chains were read from a single sample in a study of shared clonotypes between healthy human individuals. Sequencing was performed with immunoSEQ multiplex PCR; in TCRdb, only in-frame clones are kept and a portion is missing. Of around 550,000 clones in the sample, 90% to 95% are singletons; the top ten hold about 0.11%. The specimen was naive CD8+ T cells sorted from blood. These TCRs come from a woman under 40 in good health. Both conserved end residues are part of each CDR3. A D gene is named only where the DNA matches it firmly. Rows may omit the clone size; those that give it use once, few, many or a size class.

V	J	size	D	CDR3
TRBV6-6	TRBJ2-7	NA	TRBD2	CASSRLAGPPYEQYF
TRBV27	TRBJ2-2	NA	TRBD2	CASSLLAGSNGELFF
TRBV5-4	TRBJ2-1	NA	TRBD1	CASSLGQGSFDEQFF
TRBV10-2	TRBJ2-7	NA	NA	CASRALGQYEQYF
TRBV10-3	TRBJ2-7	once	NA	CAISDNHYEQYF
TRBV9	TRBJ1-4	NA	NA	CASSVGGGNEKLFF
TRBV5-1	TRBJ2-7	NA	NA	CASSFGVEQYF
TRBV27	TRBJ2-1	NA	NA	CASSQFAGLSYNEQFF
TRBV11-2	TRBJ2-7	once	NA	CASSFGGGAYEQYF
TRBV28	TRBJ1-1	NA	NA	CASSSPIDTEAFF
TRBV14	TRBJ2-3	NA	NA	CASSRVWGSTDTQYF
TRBV6-4	TRBJ2-3	NA	TRBD2	CASSESGGTQYF
TRBV7-6	NA	NA	TRBD2	CASSASGRGIEQYF
TRBV6-5	TRBJ1-2	once	NA	CASSETGNYGYTF
TRBV5-1	TRBJ2-7	NA	TRBD2	CASSLGLAGYYEQYF
TRBV19	TRBJ2-7	NA	NA	CASSIDNGPYEQYF
TRBV5-8	TRBJ2-1	NA	TRBD2	CASSRPTSGYNEQFF
TRBV27	TRBJ1-1	NA	NA	CASSLYGVGTEAFF
TRBV5-4	TRBJ1-1	NA	NA	CASSRTNTEAFF
TRBV9	TRBJ2-7	NA	TRBD2	CASSGQKAGVFDEQYF
TRBV28	TRBJ2-7	NA	TRBD1	CAHRGVFYEQYF
TRBV6-5	TRBJ1-1	NA	NA	CASSLGQNTEAFF
TRBV10-2	TRBJ1-4	NA	NA	CASGLNSGTGNEKLFF
TRBV27	TRBJ2-6	NA	NA	CASSLAGYGANVLTF
TRBV7-2	TRBJ1-5	NA	NA	CASTLYPSRDQPQHF
TRBV14	TRBJ2-3	NA	NA	CASSHRWAGALYTQYF
TRBV10-1	TRBJ1-3	NA	NA	CASSERRQGTPGNTIYF
TRBV7-9	TRBJ2-3	NA	NA	CASSTDTQYF
TRBV29-1	TRBJ2-2	NA	TRBD1	CSVIYDRATGELFF
TRBV29-1	TRBJ2-7	NA	TRBD1	CSVGGVGQGEQYF
TRBV7-2	TRBJ2-4	NA	NA	CASSSNGQSIQYF
TRBV12-5	TRBJ1-2	NA	NA	CASGLDFSSNYGYTF
TRBV7-9	TRBJ1-1	NA	TRBD1	CASSAGDRDDTEAFF
TRBV27	TRBJ2-7	NA	TRBD1	CASRTRDRAYEQYF
TRBV19	TRBJ2-2	NA	NA	CASSIDLESPGELFF
TRBV27	TRBJ1-5	NA	NA	CASKGEQPQHF
TRBV11-2	TRBJ2-1	NA	TRBD2	CASSLGSGLAGVEQFF
TRBV11-2	TRBJ1-1	NA	NA	CASSLGENTEAFF
TRBV28	TRBJ2-2	NA	TRBD2	CASSSLTSGSVGELFF
TRBV6-1	TRBJ1-5	NA	NA	CASSEARDRDF
TRBV7-8	TRBJ2-5	NA	TRBD2	CASSPNLAGGIEETQYF
TRBV7-9	TRBJ2-1	NA	TRBD2	CASSSGLAGPYNEQFF
TRBV5-6	TRBJ2-7	NA	TRBD1	CASRLSGGGYEQYF
TRBV13	TRBJ1-2	NA	TRBD1	CASSLGTGANYGYTF
TRBV7-9	TRBJ2-5	NA	NA	CASGRNSLYQETQYF
TRBV27	TRBJ1-1	NA	NA	CASTAGPNTEAFF
TRBV27	TRBJ1-1	NA	NA	CASSPGGGTEAFF
TRBV2	TRBJ2-1	NA	NA	CASSEVSLLSSYNEQFF
TRBV27	TRBJ2-7	NA	NA	CASSPSGGNEQYF
TRBV6-6	TRBJ2-2	NA	NA	CASGGSTGELFF
TRBV11-2	TRBJ2-1	NA	NA	CASSSANYNEQFF
TRBV28	NA	NA	TRBD1	CASSSGTGRYEQYF